This is a list of T cell receptor beta chains from one sample in a study of long-term antiretroviral therapy in people with HIV. TCRdb keeps only in-frame clones here, not all; method: immunoSEQ multiplex PCR. The sample carries some 24,000 clones, about four fifths recorded once. The sequencing used unsorted PBMCs, collected 0.7 years before starting antiretroviral therapy. The receptors here all came from a man aged 30 to 45 with HIV. The CDR3 runs from the conserved cysteine through the conserved F or W. D genes are given only for firm matches. Clone size, where shown, is once, few, many, or a class for clones that have expanded.

d_call clone_size j_call v_call cdr3_aa cdr3_nt
NA NA TRBJ2-7 TRBV19 CASSSRDGVEQYF TGTGCCAGTAGTAGTCGGGACGGGGTCGAGCAGTACTTC
NA NA TRBJ2-2 TRBV15 CATSRAQGYTGELFF TGTGCCACCAGCAGAGCCCAGGGATACACCGGGGAGCTGTTTTTT
TRBD1 NA TRBJ2-7 TRBV20-1 CSAEDREVYF TGCAGTGCGGAGGACAGGGAGGTTTACTTC
NA NA TRBJ2-3 TRBV18 CASSPSSTDTQYF TGTGCCAGCTCACCTTCTAGCACAGATACGCAGTATTTT
NA NA TRBJ1-1 TRBV25-1 CASSVGRGTEAFF TGTGCCAGCAGTGTGGGGCGAGGCACTGAAGCTTTCTTT
NA NA TRBJ1-3 TRBV29-1 CSVGGRTRNTIYF TGCAGCGTTGGGGGCAGAACTCGAAACACCATATATTTT
NA NA TRBJ1-2 TRBV6-5 CASSPPQANYGYTF TGTGCCAGCAGTCCCCCCCAAGCTAACTATGGCTACACCTTC
TRBD2 NA TRBJ2-3 TRBV6-5 CASSLTSGRQVTQYF TGTGCCAGCAGCCTGACTAGCGGGAGGCAGGTTACGCAGTATTTT
NA NA TRBJ2-7 TRBV4-3 CASSRTVIASYEQYF TGCGCCAGCAGCCGAACAGTCATCGCCTCCTACGAGCAGTACTTC
NA NA TRBJ1-4 TRBV6-1 CASSEAWGRHEKLFF TGTGCCAGCAGTGAAGCATGGGGACGGCATGAAAAACTGTTTTTT
TRBD2 NA TRBJ2-5 TRBV7-8 CASSRNGQTGGPQYF TGTGCCAGCAGCAGAAACGGACAGACGGGAGGGCCCCAGTACTTC
NA NA TRBJ2-6 TRBV2 CASIRTSSGANVLTF TGTGCCAGCATACGTACCAGCTCTGGGGCCAACGTCCTGACTTTC
TRBD1 NA TRBJ1-6 TRBV5-5 CASSFSGTANSPLHF TGTGCCAGCAGCTTCTCCGGGACAGCTAATTCACCCCTCCACTTT
TRBD2 once TRBJ2-3 TRBV27 CASSLSISGGSDTQYF TGTGCCAGCAGTTTATCGATAAGCGGGGGGAGTGATACGCAGTATTTT
NA NA TRBJ2-5 TRBV30 CAWVAGAVGTQYF TGTGCCTGGGTCGCAGGAGCGGTAGGGACCCAGTACTTC
TRBD2 NA TRBJ2-3 TRBV6-5 CASSTTSGGTDTQYF TGTGCCAGCAGTACAACTAGCGGGGGGACCGATACGCAGTATTTT
TRBD1 once TRBJ1-5 TRBV7-2 CASSSDGTGGAIWGQPQHF TGTGCCAGCAGCTCCGATGGGACAGGGGGCGCGATATGGGGTCAGCCCCAGCATTTT
TRBD1 NA TRBJ2-2 TRBV28 CASTFPGTVNTGELFF TGTGCCAGCACCTTTCCCGGGACAGTAAACACCGGGGAGCTGTTTTTT
TRBD2 once TRBJ2-5 TRBV7-9 CASSLMIAGAETQYF TGTGCCAGCAGCTTAATGATAGCGGGGGCTGAGACCCAGTACTTC
TRBD2 NA TRBJ2-3 TRBV4-3 CASSQETSGSGTDTQYF TGCGCCAGCAGCCAGGAAACTAGCGGGAGTGGAACAGATACGCAGTATTTT
NA NA TRBJ2-7 TRBV5-5 CASSLEVSSYEQYF TGTGCCAGCAGCTTGGAAGTCTCTTCCTACGAGCAGTACTTC
TRBD2 NA TRBJ2-5 TRBV30 CAWSLAGTQYF TGTGCCTGGAGCCTAGCGGGGACCCAGTACTTC
TRBD2 NA TRBJ2-3 TRBV7-9 CATNPVAGAGTYTQYF TGTGCCACCAACCCGGTAGCGGGAGCCGGGACCTATACGCAGTATTTT
TRBD2 few TRBJ2-7 TRBV7-9 CASSLIGAGGFYEQYF TGTGCCAGCAGTCTCATTGGGGCGGGAGGATTCTACGAGCAGTACTTC
NA NA TRBJ1-2 TRBV28 CASSFVGVFYGYTF TGTGCCAGCAGTTTTGTGGGAGTCTTCTATGGCTACACCTTC
NA NA TRBJ1-6 TRBV19 CASTSYGGRRSPLHF TGTGCCAGTACCTCCTACGGGGGGCGCCGCTCACCCCTCCACTTT
NA NA TRBJ2-3 TRBV5-1 CASSLAGGDTQYF TGCGCCAGCAGCTTAGCAGGGGGGGATACGCAGTATTTT
NA NA TRBJ2-1 TRBV5-5 CASSLGSFQFF TGTGCCAGCAGCTTGGGGAGCTTCCAGTTCTTC
NA NA TRBJ2-7 TRBV19 CATGRGEPGRSEQYF TGTGCCACCGGCCGAGGGGAGCCAGGGAGGTCCGAGCAGTACTTC
TRBD1 NA TRBJ2-4 TRBV7-2 CASSLAPYRGQGIQYF TGTGCCAGCAGCTTAGCCCCGTACAGGGGGCAAGGCATTCAGTACTTC
NA NA TRBJ2-7 TRBV28 CASSSQGWAEQYF TGTGCCAGCAGTTCCCAGGGGTGGGCCGAGCAGTACTTC
TRBD2 NA TRBJ2-7 TRBV18 CASSREGGTYEQYF TGTGCCAGCTCACGCGAGGGAGGGACCTACGAGCAGTACTTC
NA NA TRBJ2-3 TRBV14 CASSQDARNTQYF TGTGCCAGCAGCCAAGATGCGCGGAATACGCAGTATTTT
NA few TRBJ1-2 TRBV9 CASSVAEGVDGYTF TGTGCCAGCAGCGTAGCCGAGGGAGTAGATGGCTACACCTTC
NA NA TRBJ1-3 TRBV9 CASSGGTGLSGNTIYF TGTGCCAGCAGCGGGGGGACGGGCCTCTCTGGAAACACCATATATTTT
NA NA TRBJ2-1 TRBV5-6 CASSVYEGGPYNEQFF TGTGCCAGCAGCGTTTATGAGGGAGGACCCTACAATGAGCAGTTCTTC
TRBD1 NA TRBJ2-2 TRBV10-3 CAISRDRDTGELFF TGTGCCATCAGCAGGGACAGGGACACCGGGGAGCTGTTTTTT
NA NA TRBJ1-2 TRBV29-1 CSVEGGRDGYTF TGCAGCGTTGAAGGAGGGCGTGACGGCTACACCTTC
NA NA TRBJ2-2 TRBV6-5 CASSYSMVGELFF TGTGCCAGCAGTTACTCGATGGTCGGGGAGCTGTTTTTT
NA NA TRBJ2-3 TRBV11-2 CASSLAGGTFTDTQYF TGTGCCAGCAGCTTAGCGGGCGGGACCTTCACAGATACGCAGTATTTT
TRBD1 medium-sized TRBJ2-2 TRBV5-4 CASSWGQSTGELFF TGTGCCAGCAGCTGGGGACAGTCAACCGGGGAGCTGTTTTTT
NA NA TRBJ2-2 TRBV18 CASSPKTSGNTGELFF TGTGCCAGCTCACCAAAGACGTCAGGGAACACCGGGGAGCTGTTTTTT
TRBD1 NA TRBJ1-5 TRBV7-9 CASSLGQGSNQPQHF TGTGCCAGCAGCCTGGGACAGGGATCCAATCAGCCCCAGCATTTT
TRBD1 few TRBJ1-2 TRBV30 CAWSTLPGQSGGYTF TGTGCCTGGAGTACCCTACCGGGACAGTCGGGGGGCTACACCTTC
NA NA TRBJ1-4 TRBV30 CAWSVGTTTNEKLFF TGTGCCTGGAGTGTAGGGACAACTACTAATGAAAAACTGTTTTTT
NA NA TRBJ1-5 TRBV6-5 CASSSTIPRNQPQHF TGTGCCAGCAGCTCTACTATCCCCCGCAATCAGCCCCAGCATTTT
NA NA TRBJ2-6 TRBV5-1 CASRDLVAGANVLTF TGCGCCAGCAGGGATTTGGTGGCTGGGGCCAACGTCCTGACTTTC
NA NA TRBJ2-1 TRBV7-2 CASSLVGGSWDEQFF TGTGCCAGCAGCCTAGTTGGTGGGTCCTGGGATGAGCAGTTCTTC
TRBD1 once TRBJ1-6 TRBV19 CASRTDRVESPLHF TGTGCCAGTAGAACGGACAGGGTGGAATCACCCCTCCACTTT
NA NA TRBJ2-7 TRBV6-5 CASSYPRPGNYEQYF TGTGCCAGCAGTTACCCCCGCCCAGGGAACTACGAGCAGTACTTC
TRBD2 NA TRBJ2-3 TRBV6-4 CASSDGTSGTDTQYF TGTGCCAGCAGTGACGGGACTAGCGGCACAGATACGCAGTATTTT
TRBD2 NA TRBJ2-5 TRBV28 CASSSIINPGGAGGTQYF TGTGCCAGCAGCTCAATTATTAACCCGGGGGGGGCCGGGGGGACCCAGTACTTC
TRBD1 NA TRBJ1-4 TRBV9 CASSVGDGQGLEKLFF TGTGCCAGCAGCGTAGGGGATGGACAGGGGCTAGAAAAACTGTTTTTT
TRBD1 once TRBJ1-1 TRBV5-1 CASSLGGTGGTEAFF TGCGCCAGCAGCTTGGGTGGGACAGGAGGCACTGAAGCTTTCTTT
NA once TRBJ2-5 TRBV5-1 CASNSAFGETQYF TGCGCCAGCAACTCCGCTTTTGGGGAGACCCAGTACTTC
TRBD2 NA TRBJ2-7 TRBV5-4 CASSRRVTSDYEQYF TGTGCCAGCAGCCGGAGAGTGACTAGCGACTACGAGCAGTACTTC
TRBD1 few TRBJ1-2 TRBV7-9 CASSQGTGVHYGYTF TGTGCCAGCAGCCAAGGGACAGGGGTACACTATGGCTACACCTTC
NA NA TRBJ2-2 TRBV6-4 CASSEDNTGELFF TGTGCCAGCAGTGAGGACAACACCGGGGAGCTGTTTTTT